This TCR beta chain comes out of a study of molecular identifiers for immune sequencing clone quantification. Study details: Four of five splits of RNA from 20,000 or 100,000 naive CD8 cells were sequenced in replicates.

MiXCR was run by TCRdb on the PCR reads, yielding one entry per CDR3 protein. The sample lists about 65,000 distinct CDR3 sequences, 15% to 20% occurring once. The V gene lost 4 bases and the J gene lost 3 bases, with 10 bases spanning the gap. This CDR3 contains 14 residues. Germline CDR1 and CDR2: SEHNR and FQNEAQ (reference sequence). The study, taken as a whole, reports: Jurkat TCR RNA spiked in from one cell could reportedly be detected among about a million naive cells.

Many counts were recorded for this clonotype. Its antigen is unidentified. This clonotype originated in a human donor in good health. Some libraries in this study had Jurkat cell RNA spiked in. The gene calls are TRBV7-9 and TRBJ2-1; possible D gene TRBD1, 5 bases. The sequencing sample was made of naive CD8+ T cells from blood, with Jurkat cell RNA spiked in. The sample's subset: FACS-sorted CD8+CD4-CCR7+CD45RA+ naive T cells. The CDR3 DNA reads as TGTGCCAGCAGCTCAAAGACAGTCTACAATGAGCAGTTCTTC. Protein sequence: CASSSKTVYNEQFF.